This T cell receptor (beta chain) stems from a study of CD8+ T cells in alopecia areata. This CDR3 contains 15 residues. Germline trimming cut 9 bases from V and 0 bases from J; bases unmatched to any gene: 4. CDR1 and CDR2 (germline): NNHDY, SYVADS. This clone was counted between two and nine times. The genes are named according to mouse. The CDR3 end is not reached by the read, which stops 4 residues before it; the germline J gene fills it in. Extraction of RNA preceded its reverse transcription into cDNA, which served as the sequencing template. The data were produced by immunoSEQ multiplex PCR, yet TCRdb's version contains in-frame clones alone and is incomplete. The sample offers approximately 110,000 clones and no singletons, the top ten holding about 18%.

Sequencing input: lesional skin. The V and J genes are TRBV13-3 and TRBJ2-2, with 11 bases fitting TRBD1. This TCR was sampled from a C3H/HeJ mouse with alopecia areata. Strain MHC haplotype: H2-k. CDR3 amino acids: CATLGQGANTGQLYF. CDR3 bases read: TGTGCCACCCTGGGACAGGGGGCAAACACCGGG.